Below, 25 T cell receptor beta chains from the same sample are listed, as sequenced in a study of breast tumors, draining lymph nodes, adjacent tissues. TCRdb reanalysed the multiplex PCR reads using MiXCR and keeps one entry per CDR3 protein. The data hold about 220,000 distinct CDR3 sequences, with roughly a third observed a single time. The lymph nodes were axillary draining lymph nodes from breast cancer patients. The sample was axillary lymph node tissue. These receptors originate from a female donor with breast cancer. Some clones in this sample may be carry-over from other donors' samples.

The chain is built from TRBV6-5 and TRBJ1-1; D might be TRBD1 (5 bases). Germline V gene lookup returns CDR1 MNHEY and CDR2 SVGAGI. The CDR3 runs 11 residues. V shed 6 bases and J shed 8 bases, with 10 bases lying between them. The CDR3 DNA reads TGTGCCAGCAGGGGGGATACCGAAGCTTTCTTT. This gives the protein CASRGDTEAFF.

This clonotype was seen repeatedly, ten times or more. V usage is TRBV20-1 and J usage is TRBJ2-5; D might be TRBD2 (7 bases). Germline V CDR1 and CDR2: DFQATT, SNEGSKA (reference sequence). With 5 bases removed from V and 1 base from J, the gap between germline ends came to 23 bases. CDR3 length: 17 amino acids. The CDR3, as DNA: TGCAGTGCTGGGGGGGTGAGGGACACCGTGAGCCAAGAGACCCAGTACTTC. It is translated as CSAGGVRDTVSQETQYF.

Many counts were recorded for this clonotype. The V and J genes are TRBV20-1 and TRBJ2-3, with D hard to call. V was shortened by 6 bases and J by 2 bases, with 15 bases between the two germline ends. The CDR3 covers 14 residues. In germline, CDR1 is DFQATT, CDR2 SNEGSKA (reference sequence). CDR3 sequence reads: CSAPPGGVTDTQYF. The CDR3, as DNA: TGCAGTGCCCCACCGGGCGGAGTCACAGATACGCAGTATTTT.

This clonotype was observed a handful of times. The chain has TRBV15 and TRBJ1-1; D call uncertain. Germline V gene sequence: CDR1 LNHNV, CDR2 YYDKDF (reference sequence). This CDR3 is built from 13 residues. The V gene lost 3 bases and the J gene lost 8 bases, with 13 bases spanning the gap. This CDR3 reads CATSRRGVGEAFF. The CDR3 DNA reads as TGTGCCACCAGCAGGCGGGGAGTAGGAGAAGCTTTCTTT.

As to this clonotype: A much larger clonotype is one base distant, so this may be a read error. The CDR3: CASSFHSGGASRRYF. CDR3 DNA: TGTGCCAGCAGCTTCCATAGCGGGGGGGCCTCGAGGCGGTACTTC. The chain combines TRBV13 with TRBJ2-7; 11 bases are a match to TRBD2. V lost 3 bases to trimming and J lost 12 bases; unmatched junction nucleotides: 13. The V gene's germline CDR1 is PRHDT and CDR2 FYEKMQ (reference sequence). The CDR3 spans 15 residues. The variable domain in full, completed from reference TRBV13 and TRBJ2-7, reads AAGVIQSPRHLIKEKRETATLKCYPIPRHDTVYWYQQGPGQDPQFLISFYEKMQSDKGSIPDRFSAQQFSDYHSELNMSSLELGDSALYFCASSFHSGGASRRYFGPGTRLTVT.

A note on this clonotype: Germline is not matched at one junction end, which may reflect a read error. In DNA form, the CDR3 reads TGTGCCAGCAGTTACAGGGGAACCTACGAGCAGTGCTTC. It encodes CASSYRGTYEQCF. V is TRBV6-5 and J is TRBJ2-7, with D possibly matching TRBD1 (5 bases). CDR3 length: 13 residues. The germline V gene has CDR1 MNHEY and CDR2 SVGAGI.

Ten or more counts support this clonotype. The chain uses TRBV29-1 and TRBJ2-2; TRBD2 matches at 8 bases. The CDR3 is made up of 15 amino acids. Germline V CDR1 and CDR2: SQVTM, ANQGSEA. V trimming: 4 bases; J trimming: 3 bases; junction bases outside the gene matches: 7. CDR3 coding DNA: TGCAGCGTTGGGATGGTAGCGGGGCACACCGGGGAGCTGTTTTTT. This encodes CSVGMVAGHTGELFF.

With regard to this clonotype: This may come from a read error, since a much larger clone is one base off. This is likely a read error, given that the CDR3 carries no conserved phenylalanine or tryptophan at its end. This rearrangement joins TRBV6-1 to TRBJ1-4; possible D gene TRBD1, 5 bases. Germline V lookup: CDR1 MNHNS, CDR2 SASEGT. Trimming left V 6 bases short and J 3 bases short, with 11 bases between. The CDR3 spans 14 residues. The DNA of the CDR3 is TGTGCCAGCAGACGAGACAGCGCTAATGAAAAACTGTTTTAT. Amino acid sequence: CASRRDSANEKLFY.

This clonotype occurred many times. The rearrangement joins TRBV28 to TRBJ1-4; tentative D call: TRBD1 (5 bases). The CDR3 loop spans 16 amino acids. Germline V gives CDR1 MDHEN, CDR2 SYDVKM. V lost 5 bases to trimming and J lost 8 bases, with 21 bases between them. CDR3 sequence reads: CASSTTGPGAWEKLFF. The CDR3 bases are TGTGCCAGCAGTACAACAGGTCCGGGCGCATGGGAAAAACTGTTTTTT.

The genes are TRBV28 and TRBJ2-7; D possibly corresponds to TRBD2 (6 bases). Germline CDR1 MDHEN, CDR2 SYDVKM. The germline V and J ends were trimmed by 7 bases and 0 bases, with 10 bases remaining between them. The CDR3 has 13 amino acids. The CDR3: CASIDGGSYEQYF. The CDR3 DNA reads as TGTGCCAGCATCGACGGGGGCTCCTACGAGCAGTACTTC.

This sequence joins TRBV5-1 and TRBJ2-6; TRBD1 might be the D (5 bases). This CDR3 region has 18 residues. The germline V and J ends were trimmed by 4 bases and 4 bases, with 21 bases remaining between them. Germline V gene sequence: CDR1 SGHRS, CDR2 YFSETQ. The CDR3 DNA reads TGCGCCAGCAGCCTGGACGGACATGCTAACACCGGGGCCAACGTCCTGACTTTC. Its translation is CASSLDGHANTGANVLTF.

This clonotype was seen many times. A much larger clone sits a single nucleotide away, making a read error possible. CDR3 region: CASSVFGRRHYGSTF. The CDR3 DNA sequence: TGTGCCAGCAGCGTTTTCGGCAGGCGGCACTATGGCTCCACCTTC. The rearrangement joins TRBV9 to TRBJ1-2; D remains ambiguous. This CDR3 is 15 amino acids long. CDR1 and CDR2 from the germline V gene are SGDLS and YYNGEE. The full variable domain, rest sourced from reference TRBV9 and TRBJ1-2, is DSGVTQTPKHLITATGQRVTLRCSPRSGDLSVYWYQQSLDQGLQFLIQYYNGEERAKGNILERFSAQQFPDLHSELNLSSLELGDSALYFCASSVFGRRHYGSTFGSGTRLTVV.

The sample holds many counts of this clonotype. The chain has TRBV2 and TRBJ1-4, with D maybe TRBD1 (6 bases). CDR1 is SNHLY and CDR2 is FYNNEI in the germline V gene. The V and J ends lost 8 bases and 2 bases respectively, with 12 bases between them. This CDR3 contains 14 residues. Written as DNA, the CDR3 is TGTGCCAGCCAAGTGACAGGCACTAATGAAAAACTGTTTTTT. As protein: CASQVTGTNEKLFF.

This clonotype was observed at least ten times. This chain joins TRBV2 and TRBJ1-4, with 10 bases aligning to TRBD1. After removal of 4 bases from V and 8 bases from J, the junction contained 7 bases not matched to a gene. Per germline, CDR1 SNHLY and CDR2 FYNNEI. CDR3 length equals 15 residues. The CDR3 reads CASSAIGQGGEKLFF. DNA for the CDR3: TGTGCCAGCAGTGCAATAGGACAGGGGGGGGAAAAACTGTTTTTT.

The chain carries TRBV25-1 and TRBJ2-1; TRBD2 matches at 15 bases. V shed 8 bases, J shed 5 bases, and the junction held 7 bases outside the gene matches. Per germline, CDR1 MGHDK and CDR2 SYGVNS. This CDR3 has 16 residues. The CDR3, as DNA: TGTGCCAGCCCCGGGACTAGCGGGAGGTTCCACAATGAGCAGTTCTTC. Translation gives CASPGTSGRFHNEQFF.

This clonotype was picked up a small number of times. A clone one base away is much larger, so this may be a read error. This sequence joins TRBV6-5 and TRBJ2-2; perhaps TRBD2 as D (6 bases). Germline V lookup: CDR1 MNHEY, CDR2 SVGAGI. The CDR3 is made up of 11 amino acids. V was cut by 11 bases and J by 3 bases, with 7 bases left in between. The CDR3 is CAAGHTGELFF. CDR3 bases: TGTGCCGCGGGGCACACCGGGGAGCTGTTTTTT.

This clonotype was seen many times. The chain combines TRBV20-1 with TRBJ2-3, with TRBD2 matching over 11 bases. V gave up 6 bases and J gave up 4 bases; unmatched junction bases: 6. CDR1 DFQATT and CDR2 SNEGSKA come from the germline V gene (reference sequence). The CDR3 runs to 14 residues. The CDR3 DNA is TGCAGTGCGGAACTAGCGGGAGTAGCAGATACGCAGTATTTT. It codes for CSAELAGVADTQYF.

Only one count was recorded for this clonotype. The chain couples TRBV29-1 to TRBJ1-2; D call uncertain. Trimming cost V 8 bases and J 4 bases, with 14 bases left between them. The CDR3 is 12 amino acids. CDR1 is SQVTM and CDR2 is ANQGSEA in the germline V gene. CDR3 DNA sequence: TGCAGCCGGGGTACGGAGCGCTATGGCTACACCTTC. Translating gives CSRGTERYGYTF.

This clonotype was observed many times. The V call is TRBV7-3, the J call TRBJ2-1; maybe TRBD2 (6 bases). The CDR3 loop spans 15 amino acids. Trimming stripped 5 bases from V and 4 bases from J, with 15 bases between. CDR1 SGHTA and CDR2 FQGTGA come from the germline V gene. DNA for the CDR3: TGTGCCAGCAGCCTGGGGACTCCGGGGTACAATGAGCAGTTCTTC. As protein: CASSLGTPGYNEQFF.

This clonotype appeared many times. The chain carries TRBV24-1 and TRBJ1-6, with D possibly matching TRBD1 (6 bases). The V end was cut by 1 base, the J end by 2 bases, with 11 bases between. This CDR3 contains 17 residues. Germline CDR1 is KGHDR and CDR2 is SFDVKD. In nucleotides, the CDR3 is TGTGCCACCAGTGATTTAGTTAGGGGGACCTATAATTCACCCCTCCACTTT. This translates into CATSDLVRGTYNSPLHF.

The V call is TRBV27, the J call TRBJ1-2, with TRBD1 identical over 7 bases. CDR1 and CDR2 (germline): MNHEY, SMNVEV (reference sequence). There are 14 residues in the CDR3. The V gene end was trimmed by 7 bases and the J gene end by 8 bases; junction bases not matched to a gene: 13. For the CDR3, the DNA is TGTGCCAGCACCCTTAGAGGGGGCGCTGCCGGCTACACCTTC. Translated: CASTLRGGAAGYTF.

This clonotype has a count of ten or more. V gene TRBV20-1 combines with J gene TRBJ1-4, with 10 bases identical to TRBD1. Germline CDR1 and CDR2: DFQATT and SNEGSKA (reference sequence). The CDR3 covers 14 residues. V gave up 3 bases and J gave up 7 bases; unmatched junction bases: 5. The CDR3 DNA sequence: TGCAGTGCTAGGTGGGGGACAGGGGTTGAAAAACTGTTTTTT. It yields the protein CSARWGTGVEKLFF.

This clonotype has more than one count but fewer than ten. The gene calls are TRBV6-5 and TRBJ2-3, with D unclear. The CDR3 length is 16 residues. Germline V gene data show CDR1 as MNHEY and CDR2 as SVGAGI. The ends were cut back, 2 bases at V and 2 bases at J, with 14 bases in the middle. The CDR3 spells CASSYRTDGSTDTQYF. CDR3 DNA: TGTGCCAGCAGTTACCGGACGGACGGCTCCACAGATACGCAGTATTTT.

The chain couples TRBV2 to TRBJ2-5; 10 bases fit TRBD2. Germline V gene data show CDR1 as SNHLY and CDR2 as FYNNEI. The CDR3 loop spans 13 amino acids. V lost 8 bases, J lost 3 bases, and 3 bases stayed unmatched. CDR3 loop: CASYLAGEETQYF. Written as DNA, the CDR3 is TGTGCCAGCTACCTAGCGGGGGAAGAGACCCAGTACTTC.

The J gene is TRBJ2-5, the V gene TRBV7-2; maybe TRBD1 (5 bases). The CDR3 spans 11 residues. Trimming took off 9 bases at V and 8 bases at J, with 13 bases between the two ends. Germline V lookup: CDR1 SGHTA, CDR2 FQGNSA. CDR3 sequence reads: CASRMQGTQYF. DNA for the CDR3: TGTGCCAGTAGGATGCAGGGCACCCAGTACTTC.